This TCR beta chain was recovered during a study of shared clonotypes between healthy human individuals. Study as a whole: Serving as donors were two women and a few men, whose ages spanned 18 to 49.

Trimming removed 2 bases from V and 5 bases from J; junction bases left unmatched: 6. Germline CDR1 LNHNV, CDR2 YYDKDF (reference sequence). CDR3 length: 16 amino acids. As concerns this clone: Its target is not known.

For each subset, genomic DNA was distributed in equal portions over several immunoSEQ plates. Sequenced by immunoSEQ multiplex PCR; TCRdb stores in-frame clones only, minus some. The table shows approximately 2,000,000 clones, with just under 95% occurring only once. Overall study results and limits: Naive subsets typically showed greater estimated richness than memory subsets. Four donors showed sharing of about 4.8% of naive CD4 clonotypes.

Material: naive CD4+ T cells from PBMCs. Described subset: CD45RA+ positively selected. The clonotype was recovered from a man younger than 30 in good health. Some clones in this sample may be carry-over from other donors' samples. V is TRBV15 and J is TRBJ1-5; 10 bases fit TRBD1. CDR3 coding DNA: TGTGCCACCAGCAGACCCGGGACAGGGGCATATCAGCCCCAGCATTTT. As protein: CATSRPGTGAYQPQHF.